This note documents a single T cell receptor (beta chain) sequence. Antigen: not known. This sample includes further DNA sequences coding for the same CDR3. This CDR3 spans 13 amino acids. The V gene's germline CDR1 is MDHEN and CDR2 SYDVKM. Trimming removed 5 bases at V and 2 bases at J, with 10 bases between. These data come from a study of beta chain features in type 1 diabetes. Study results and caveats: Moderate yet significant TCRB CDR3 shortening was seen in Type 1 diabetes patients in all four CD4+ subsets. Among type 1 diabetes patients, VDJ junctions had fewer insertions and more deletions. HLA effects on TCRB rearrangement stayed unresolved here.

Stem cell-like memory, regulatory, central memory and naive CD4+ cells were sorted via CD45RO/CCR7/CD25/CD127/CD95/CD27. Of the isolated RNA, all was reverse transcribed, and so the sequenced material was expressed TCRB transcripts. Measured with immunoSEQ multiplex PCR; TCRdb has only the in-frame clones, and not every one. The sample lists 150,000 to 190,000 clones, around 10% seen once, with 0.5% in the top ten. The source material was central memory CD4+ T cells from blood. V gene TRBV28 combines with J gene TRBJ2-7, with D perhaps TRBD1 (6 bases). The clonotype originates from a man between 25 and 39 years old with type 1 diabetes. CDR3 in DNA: TGTGCCAGCAGTCCCGGACAGACCTACGAGCAGTACTTC. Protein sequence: CASSPGQTYEQYF. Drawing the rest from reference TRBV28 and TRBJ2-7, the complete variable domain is DVKVTQSSRYLVKRTGEKVFLECVQDMDHENMFWYRQDPGLGLRLIYFSYDVKMKEKGDIPEGYSVSREKKERFSLILESASTNQTSMYLCASSPGQTYEQYFGPGTRLTVT.